This T cell receptor beta chain was sequenced for a study of beta chain features in type 1 diabetes. Overall study context: Patient and healthy donor groups were alike in age, gender and cell yields. Whole-study findings and limits: Type 1 diabetes patients had TCRB CDR3s that were shorter (moderately but significantly so) in all four CD4+ subsets. Researchers reported that naive, central memory and Treg TCRB repertoires appeared more similar in patients than in healthy donors. The study notes PCR might favor shorter templates equally in patients and controls.

CD45RO/CCR7/CD25/CD127/CD95/CD27 separated CD4+ naive, central memory, regulatory and stem cell-like memory cells by sorting. TCRB transcripts that were expressed got sequenced, as all of the isolated RNA had been reverse transcribed. TCRdb's copy holds only in-frame clones and misses some; the assay was immunoSEQ multiplex PCR. This table has about 230,000 clones, more than 15% appearing once. The table lists this clone with a few counts. Its antigen is unidentified. Material: naive CD4+ T cells from blood. This TCR was recovered from a man aged 25 to 45 with type 1 diabetes.

The CDR3 nucleotides read TGCAGCGTCCGGACAGGGGGCGGCTACGAGCAGTACTTC. It encodes CSVRTGGGYEQYF. The chain joins TRBV29-1 to TRBJ2-7; TRBD1 matches at 11 bases. The CDR3 is 13 residues long. J gave up 3 bases and V 6 bases, and 4 bases lay outside the gene matches. The germline V gene has CDR1 SQVTM and CDR2 ANQGSEA.